The clone carrying this T cell receptor (beta chain) came up a few times. The sample is drawn from a study of T cells after yellow fever vaccination. In TCRdb, the 5' RACE reads were re-called with MiXCR into one record per CDR3 protein. The sample holds 120,000 or so distinct CDR3 sequences, roughly 8.2% seen once. Germline CDR1 and CDR2: MNHNS and SASEGT. This CDR3 has 13 residues. The ends were cut back, 5 bases at V and 0 bases at J, with 7 bases in the middle. The sequences come from CD8+ T cells sorted from PBMCs, collected on the day of the yellow fever booster vaccination. The genes are TRBV6-1 and TRBJ1-1; D is ambiguous. The origin of this receptor is a man aged 18 to 29 who received the YFV17D yellow fever vaccine. The CDR3 sequence is CASSITMNTEAFF. CDR3 DNA: TGTGCCAGCAGTATTACAATGAACACTGAAGCTTTCTTT.